This is a list of T cell receptor beta chains from one sample in a study of cytomegalovirus exposure and HLA in healthy donors. The repertoire was sequenced with immunoSEQ multiplex PCR; TCRdb's copy has only in-frame clones and lacks some. Its listing shows 110,000 to 150,000 clones. The specimen sequenced was PBMCs. Receptor source: a man in his forties or fifties in good health and CMV-seronegative. CDR3s include the opening cysteine and the closing phenylalanine or tryptophan. A D gene is named only where the DNA matches it firmly.

TRBJ2-1	TRBV13	TRBD2	TGTGCCAGTTCGGGGGGATCTAATGAGCAGTTCTTC	CASSGGSNEQFF
TRBJ2-2	TRBV6-5	TRBD1	TGTGCCAGCAGTTACCAAGACAGGGGCGGGGAGCTGTTTTTT	CASSYQDRGGELFF
TRBJ2-7	TRBV7-2	TRBD2	TGTGCCAGCAGCCCGGTTGGACTAGCGGTCTCCTACGAGCAGTACTTC	CASSPVGLAVSYEQYF
TRBJ1-1	TRBV11-3	-	TGTGCCAGCAGCTTAGAGGGGGGTAACACTGAAGCTTTCTTT	CASSLEGGNTEAFF
TRBJ1-2	TRBV11-2	-	TGTGCCAGCAGCTTAGACAGGGTTTATGGCTACACCTTC	CASSLDRVYGYTF
TRBJ1-1	TRBV6-5	-	TGTGCCAGCCTCCGGGGGGACGGTGAAGCTTTCTTT	CASLRGDGEAFF
TRBJ1-1	TRBV2	-	TGTGCCAGCAGTGAACGGTCCCGGGATGAAGCTTTCTTT	CASSERSRDEAFF
TRBJ2-7	TRBV7-2	-	TGTGCCAGCAGTAGCCGAGGGTCCAGCGAGCAGTACTTC	CASSSRGSSEQYF
TRBJ1-6	TRBV5-1	-	TGCGCCAGCAGCTTGGACGGTGGTAATTCACCCCTCCACTTT	CASSLDGGNSPLHF
TRBJ2-7	TRBV15	-	TGTGCCACCAGCCCGTCTTGGACAGCCTGGGCCTACGAGCAGTACTTC	CATSPSWTAWAYEQYF
TRBJ2-3	TRBV4-3	-	TGCGCCAGCAGCCAAGGCAGCATAGGAACTATCACAGATACGCAGTATTTT	CASSQGSIGTITDTQYF
TRBJ1-1	TRBV29-1	-	TGCAGCGTGGGAACGGGGCAGCGGACTACGAACACTGAAGCTTTCTTT	CSVGTGQRTTNTEAFF
TRBJ2-5	TRBV5-1	-	TGCGCCAGCAGCTTCGGTTCCCGATCGGAGACCCAGTACTTC	CASSFGSRSETQYF
TRBJ2-3	TRBV7-3	TRBD2	TGTGCCAGCAGCTTAATGCGGGGGGCGTTTATGCAGTATTTT	CASSLMRGAFMQYF
TRBJ1-2	TRBV6-5	TRBD1	TGTGCCAGCAGTTTACAGGGGGAAGGCTACACCTTC	CASSLQGEGYTF
TRBJ2-1	TRBV11-2	TRBD2	TGTGCCAGCAGCTTAGGCCTAGCGGGGGTCGTATTCTACAATGAGCAGTTCTTC	CASSLGLAGVVFYNEQFF
TRBJ1-1	TRBV18	-	TGTGCCAGCTCAGTCGACAAGAACACTGAAGCTTTCTTT	CASSVDKNTEAFF
TRBJ2-2	TRBV27	-	TGTGCCAGCAACACACAGGGATCGGGCACCGGGGAGCTGTTTTTT	CASNTQGSGTGELFF
TRBJ1-2	TRBV2	-	TGTGCCAGCAGTGAAGCGGGCGGCCTAGCAGTCTACACCTTC	CASSEAGGLAVYTF
TRBJ1-2	TRBV9	TRBD1	TGTGCCAGCAGCCTCGAAGCCCAGGGGGCGCATAAGAATGGCTACACCTTC	CASSLEAQGAHKNGYTF
TRBJ1-3	TRBV6-1	-	TGTGCCAGCAGTGAACAGGGCTCTGGAAACACCATATATTTT	CASSEQGSGNTIYF
TRBJ2-2	TRBV9	-	TGTGCCAGCAGCCTGGGCCCTTCCCTCGGGGAGCTGTTTTTT	CASSLGPSLGELFF
TRBJ1-4	TRBV15	-	TGTGCCACCAGCAGAGAATTGGGACAATGGCCAACTAATGAAAAACTGTTTTTT	CATSRELGQWPTNEKLFF
TRBJ1-6	TRBV2	TRBD1	TGTGCCAGCAACAGGGGGGTGAAGGTAGGGACGGCAAATTCACCCCTCCACTTT	CASNRGVKVGTANSPLHF
TRBJ1-2	TRBV5-4	TRBD1	TGTGCCAGCAGCTCCGACGGACAGGGGGCCGGCTATGGCTACACCTTC	CASSSDGQGAGYGYTF
TRBJ2-7	TRBV7-6	-	TGTGCCAGCAGCCCCACGACCCTGCCGGGCGAGCAGTACTTC	CASSPTTLPGEQYF
TRBJ1-5	TRBV7-2	-	TGTGCCAGCAGCCTAGGAAGGGGAAGCAATCAGCCCCAGCATTTT	CASSLGRGSNQPQHF
TRBJ2-1	TRBV18	TRBD2	TGTGCCAGCTCACCATCGGGAGGGGGGCCACAGAATGAGCAGTTCTTC	CASSPSGGGPQNEQFF
TRBJ2-1	TRBV15	TRBD1	TGTGCCACCAGCAGACCTCGGGGACAGGGGAAGGATGAGCAGTTCTTC	CATSRPRGQGKDEQFF
TRBJ2-5	TRBV11-1	-	TGTGCCAGCAGCTTAGTAGGGACTCAAGAGACCCAGTACTTC	CASSLVGTQETQYF
TRBJ1-6	TRBV11-2	-	TGTGCCAGCAGCTTAGTAGGGGGTTGGGACAATTCACCCCTCCACTTT	CASSLVGGWDNSPLHF
TRBJ2-1	TRBV2	-	TGTGCCAGCAGTCTATACAATGAGCAGTTCTTC	CASSLYNEQFF
TRBJ1-1	TRBV6-6	-	TGTGCCAGCAGTTACCGGACAGATAACACTGAAGCTTTCTTT	CASSYRTDNTEAFF
TRBJ2-3	TRBV18	TRBD2	TGTGCCAGCTCACCAGAAGGCGGACTAGCGCTTAGCACAGATACGCAGTATTTT	CASSPEGGLALSTDTQYF
TRBJ2-3	TRBV4-1	-	TGCGCCAGCACCTTATCAAACACGGGGACAGATACGCAGTATTTT	CASTLSNTGTDTQYF
TRBJ1-2	TRBV29-1	-	TGCAGCGTTAGTCAGGGCCCTAATGGTGGCTACACCTTC	CSVSQGPNGGYTF
TRBJ2-7	TRBV19	-	TGTGCCAGGGGGGGACAGCACTCCTACGAGCAGTACTTC	CARGGQHSYEQYF
TRBJ1-1	TRBV9	TRBD1	TGTGCCAGCAGCACCCGGGACAGGGACACTGAAGCTTTCTTT	CASSTRDRDTEAFF
TRBJ1-1	TRBV5-1	-	TGCGCCAGCAGTTATTCCACAGGGTTGATTCCTGAAGCTTTCTTT	CASSYSTGLIPEAFF
TRBJ1-1	TRBV6-5	-	TGTGCCAGCAGGGAGGGAACTTGGGTCACTGAAGCTTTCTTT	CASREGTWVTEAFF
TRBJ2-1	TRBV6-1	-	TGTGCCAGCAGGGCTAGCTATGTCGATGAGCAGTTCTTC	CASRASYVDEQFF
TRBJ2-1	TRBV9	-	TGTGCCAGCAGCGTTGGGACACACAATGAGCAGTTCTTC	CASSVGTHNEQFF
TRBJ1-4	TRBV7-9	-	TGTGCCAGCAGCTTAAGTTCAGGGTCCCGAGAAAAACTGTTTTTT	CASSLSSGSREKLFF
TRBJ2-7	TRBV27	TRBD2	TGTGCCAGCAGGACTAGCGGTATTGTGGGCGAGCAGTACTTC	CASRTSGIVGEQYF
TRBJ1-5	TRBV5-1	-	TGCGCCAGCAGCTTCAGCCCAGGTAGCAATCAGCCCCAGCATTTT	CASSFSPGSNQPQHF
TRBJ2-3	TRBV7-2	-	TGTGCCAGCAGCCCGGTCACAGATACGCAGTATTTT	CASSPVTDTQYF
TRBJ2-7	TRBV6-5	-	TGTGCCAGCAGTTACGTACAGGGAATTCACGAGCAGTACTTC	CASSYVQGIHEQYF